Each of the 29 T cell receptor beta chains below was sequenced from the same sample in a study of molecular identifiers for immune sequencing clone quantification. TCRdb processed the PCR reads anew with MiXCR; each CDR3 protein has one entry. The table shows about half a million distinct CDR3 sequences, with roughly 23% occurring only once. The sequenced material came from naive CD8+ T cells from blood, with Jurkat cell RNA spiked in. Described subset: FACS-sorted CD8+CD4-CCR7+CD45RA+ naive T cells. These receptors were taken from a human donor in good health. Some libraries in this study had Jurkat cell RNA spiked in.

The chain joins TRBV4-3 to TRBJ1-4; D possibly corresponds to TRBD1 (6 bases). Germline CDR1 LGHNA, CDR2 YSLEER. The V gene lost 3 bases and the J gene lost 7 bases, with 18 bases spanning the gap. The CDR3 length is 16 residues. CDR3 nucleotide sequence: TGCGCCAGCAGCCATGTCTCCAGGGGAGATGGTGAAAAACTGTTTTTT. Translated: CASSHVSRGDGEKLFF.

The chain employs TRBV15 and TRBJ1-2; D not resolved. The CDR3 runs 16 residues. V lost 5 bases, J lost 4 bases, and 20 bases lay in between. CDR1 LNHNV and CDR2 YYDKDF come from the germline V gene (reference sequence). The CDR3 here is CATSPDRGGSPYGYTF. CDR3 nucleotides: TGTGCCACCAGCCCAGATCGGGGAGGGAGCCCCTATGGCTACACCTTC.

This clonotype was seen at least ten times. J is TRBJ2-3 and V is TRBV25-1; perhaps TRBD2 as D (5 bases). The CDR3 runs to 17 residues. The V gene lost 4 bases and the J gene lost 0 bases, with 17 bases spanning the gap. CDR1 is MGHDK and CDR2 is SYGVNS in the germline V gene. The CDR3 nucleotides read TGTGCCAGCAGTGGAGATCTTGGGAGACCGAGCACAGATACGCAGTATTTT. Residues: CASSGDLGRPSTDTQYF.

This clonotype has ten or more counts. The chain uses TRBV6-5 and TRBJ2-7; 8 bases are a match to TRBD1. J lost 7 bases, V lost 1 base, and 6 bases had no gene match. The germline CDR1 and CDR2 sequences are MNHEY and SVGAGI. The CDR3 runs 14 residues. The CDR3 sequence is CASSYWQGADEQYF. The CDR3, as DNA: TGTGCCAGCAGTTACTGGCAGGGGGCTGATGAGCAGTACTTC.

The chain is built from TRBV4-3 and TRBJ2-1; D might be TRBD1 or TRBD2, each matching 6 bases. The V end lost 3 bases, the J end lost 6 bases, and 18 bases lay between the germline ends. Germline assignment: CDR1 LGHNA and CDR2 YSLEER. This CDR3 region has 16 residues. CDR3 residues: CASSHDGTRGGNEQFF. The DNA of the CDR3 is TGCGCCAGCAGCCATGATGGGACACGGGGAGGCAATGAGCAGTTCTTC.

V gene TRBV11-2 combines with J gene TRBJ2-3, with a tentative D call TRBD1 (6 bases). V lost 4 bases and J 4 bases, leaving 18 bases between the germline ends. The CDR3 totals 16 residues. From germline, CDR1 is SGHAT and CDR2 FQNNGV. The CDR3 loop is CASSYSGALIADTQYF. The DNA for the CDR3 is TGTGCCAGCAGCTACTCAGGGGCACTGATCGCAGATACGCAGTATTTT.

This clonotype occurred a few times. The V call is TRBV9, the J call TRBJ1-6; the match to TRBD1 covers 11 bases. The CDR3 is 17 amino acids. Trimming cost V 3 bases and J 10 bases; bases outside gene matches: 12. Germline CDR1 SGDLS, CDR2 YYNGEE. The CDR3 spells CASSEGTGGIINSPLHF. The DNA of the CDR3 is TGTGCCAGCAGCGAGGGGACAGGGGGAATAATCAACTCACCCCTCCACTTT.

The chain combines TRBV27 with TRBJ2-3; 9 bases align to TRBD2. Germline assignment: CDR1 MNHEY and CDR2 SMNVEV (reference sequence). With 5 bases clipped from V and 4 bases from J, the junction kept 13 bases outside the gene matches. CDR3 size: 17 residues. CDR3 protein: CASSPYLGAGGPDTQYF. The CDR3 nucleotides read TGTGCCAGCAGTCCCTACCTAGGGGCGGGAGGGCCAGATACGCAGTATTTT.

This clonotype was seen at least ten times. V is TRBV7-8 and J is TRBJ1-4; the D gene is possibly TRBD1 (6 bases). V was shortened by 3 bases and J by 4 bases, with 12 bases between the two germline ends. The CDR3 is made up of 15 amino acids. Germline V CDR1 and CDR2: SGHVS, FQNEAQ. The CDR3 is CASSLDSMINEKLFF. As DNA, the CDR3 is TGTGCCAGCAGCTTGGACAGCATGATTAATGAAAAACTGTTTTTT. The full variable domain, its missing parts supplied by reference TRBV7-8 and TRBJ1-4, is GAGVSQSPRYKVAKRGQDVALRCDPISGHVSLFWYQQALGQGPEFLTYFQNEAQLDKSGLPSDRFFAERPEGSVSTLKIQRTQQEDSAVYLCASSLDSMINEKLFFGSGTQLSVL.

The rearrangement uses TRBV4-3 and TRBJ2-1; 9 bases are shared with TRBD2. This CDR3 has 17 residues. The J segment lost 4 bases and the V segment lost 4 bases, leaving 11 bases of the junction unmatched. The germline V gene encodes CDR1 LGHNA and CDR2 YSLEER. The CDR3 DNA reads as TGCGCCAGCAGCCCTGAGGTGGCGGGGGGGTCTTACAATGAGCAGTTCTTC. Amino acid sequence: CASSPEVAGGSYNEQFF.

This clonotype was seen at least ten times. The CDR3 sequence: CASSLDRGRIDTQYF. CDR3 DNA: TGTGCCAGCAGCTTAGACCGGGGGAGGATTGATACGCAGTATTTT. V is TRBV13 and J is TRBJ2-3; D possibly corresponds to TRBD2 (6 bases). CDR1 is PRHDT and CDR2 is FYEKMQ in the germline V gene (reference sequence). Trimming took off 1 base at V and 6 bases at J, with 14 bases between the two ends. The CDR3 runs to 15 residues.

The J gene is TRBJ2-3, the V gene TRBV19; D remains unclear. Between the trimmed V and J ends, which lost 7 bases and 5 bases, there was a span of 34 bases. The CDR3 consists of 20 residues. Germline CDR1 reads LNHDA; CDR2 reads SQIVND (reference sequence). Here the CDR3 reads CASTLRPDVSQAENVDTQYF. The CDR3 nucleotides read TGTGCCAGTACCCTCAGGCCCGACGTCTCTCAGGCCGAGAACGTAGATACGCAGTATTTT.

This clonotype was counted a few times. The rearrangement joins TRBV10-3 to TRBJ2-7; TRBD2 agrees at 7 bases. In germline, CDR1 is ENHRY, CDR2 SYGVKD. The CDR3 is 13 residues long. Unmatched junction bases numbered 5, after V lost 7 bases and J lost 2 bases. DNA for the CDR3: TGTGCCATCAACGCGGGAGATACCTACGAGCAGTACTTC. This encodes CAINAGDTYEQYF.

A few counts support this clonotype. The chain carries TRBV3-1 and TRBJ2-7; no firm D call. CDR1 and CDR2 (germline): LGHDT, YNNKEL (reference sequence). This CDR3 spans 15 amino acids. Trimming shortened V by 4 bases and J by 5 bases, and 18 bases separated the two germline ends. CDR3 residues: CASSPSTVVENEQYF. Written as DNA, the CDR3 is TGTGCCAGCAGCCCGAGTACAGTAGTGGAAAACGAGCAGTACTTC.

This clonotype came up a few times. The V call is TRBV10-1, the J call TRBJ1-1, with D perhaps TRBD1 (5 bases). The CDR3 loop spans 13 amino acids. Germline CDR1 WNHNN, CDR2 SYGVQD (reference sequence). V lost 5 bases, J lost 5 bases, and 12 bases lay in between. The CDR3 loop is CASSPGLETEAFF. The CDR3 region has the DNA TGCGCCAGCAGTCCGGGACTCGAGACTGAAGCTTTCTTT.

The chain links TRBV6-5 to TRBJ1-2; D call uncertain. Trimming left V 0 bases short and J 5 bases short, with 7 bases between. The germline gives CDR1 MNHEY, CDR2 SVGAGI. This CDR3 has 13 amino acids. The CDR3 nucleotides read TGTGCCAGCAGTTACTCGTCAAGTTATGGCTACACCTTC. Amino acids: CASSYSSSYGYTF.

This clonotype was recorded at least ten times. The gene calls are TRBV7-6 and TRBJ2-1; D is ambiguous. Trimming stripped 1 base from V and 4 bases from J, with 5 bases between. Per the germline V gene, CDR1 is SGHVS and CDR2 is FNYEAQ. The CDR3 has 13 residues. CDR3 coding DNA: TGTGCCAGCAGCTTAGACGGGTACAATGAGCAGTTCTTC. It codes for CASSLDGYNEQFF.

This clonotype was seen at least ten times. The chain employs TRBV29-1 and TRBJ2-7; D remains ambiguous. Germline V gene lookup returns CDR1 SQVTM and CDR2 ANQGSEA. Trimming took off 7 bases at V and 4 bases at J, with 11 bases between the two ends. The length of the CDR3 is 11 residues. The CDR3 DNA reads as TGCAGCGGTCTTGATGATTACGAGCAGTACTTC. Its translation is CSGLDDYEQYF.

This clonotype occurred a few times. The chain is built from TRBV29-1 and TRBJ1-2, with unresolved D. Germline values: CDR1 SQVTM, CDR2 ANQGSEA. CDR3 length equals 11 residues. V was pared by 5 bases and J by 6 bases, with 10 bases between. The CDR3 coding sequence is TGCAGCGTTCCAAAACCTCATGGCTACACCTTC. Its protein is CSVPKPHGYTF.

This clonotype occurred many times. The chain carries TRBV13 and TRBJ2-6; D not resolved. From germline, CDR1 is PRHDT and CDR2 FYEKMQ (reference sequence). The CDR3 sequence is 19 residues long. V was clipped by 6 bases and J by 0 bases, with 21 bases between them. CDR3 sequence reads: CASSGILGHSLSGANVLTF. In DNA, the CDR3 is TGTGCCAGCAGTGGGATTCTTGGCCACTCCCTCTCTGGGGCCAACGTCCTGACTTTC.

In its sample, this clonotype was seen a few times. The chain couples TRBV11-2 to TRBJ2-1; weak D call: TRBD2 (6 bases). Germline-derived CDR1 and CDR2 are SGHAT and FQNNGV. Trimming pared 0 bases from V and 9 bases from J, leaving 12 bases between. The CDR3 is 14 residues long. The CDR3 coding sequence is TGTGCCAGCAGCTTAGATCCGGGGGATGGTGAGCAGTTCTTC. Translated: CASSLDPGDGEQFF.

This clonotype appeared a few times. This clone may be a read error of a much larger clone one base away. The CDR3 is CASGLQGPSGANVLTF. In DNA form, the CDR3 reads TGCGCCAGCGGCTTACAGGGCCCCTCTGGGGCCAACGTCCTGACTTTC. This chain uses TRBV5-1 with TRBJ2-6; a possible D gene is TRBD1 (6 bases). CDR1 SGHRS and CDR2 YFSETQ come from the germline V gene. The CDR3 length is 16 residues.

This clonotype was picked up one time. The CDR3 coding sequence is TGTGCCAGCAGCTTATCCTCCCTAAACCAGGGCCCTAACGCCGGGGAGCTGTTTTTT. It specifies CASSLSSLNQGPNAGELFF. The J gene is TRBJ2-2, the V gene TRBV7-9; a possible D gene is TRBD1 (5 bases). Germline CDR1 is SEHNR and CDR2 is FQNEAQ (reference sequence). V was pared by 2 bases and J by 6 bases, with 25 bases between. CDR3 length: 19 amino acids.

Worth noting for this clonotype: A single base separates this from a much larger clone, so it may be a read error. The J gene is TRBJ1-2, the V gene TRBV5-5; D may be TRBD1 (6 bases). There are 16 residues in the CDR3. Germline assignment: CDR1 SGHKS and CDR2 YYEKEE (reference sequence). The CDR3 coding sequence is TGTGCCAGCAGAATGAAAATTGGGGACATTCACTATGGCCACACCTTC. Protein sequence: CASRMKIGDIHYGHTF.

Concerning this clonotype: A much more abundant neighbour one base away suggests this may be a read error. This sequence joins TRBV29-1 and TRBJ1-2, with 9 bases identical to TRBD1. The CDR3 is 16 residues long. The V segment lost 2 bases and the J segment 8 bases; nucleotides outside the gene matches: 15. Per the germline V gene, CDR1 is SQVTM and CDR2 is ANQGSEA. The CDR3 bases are TGCAGCGTTGAACGGTCCTTGGGACAGGGTGAAGCGGGCTACACCTTC. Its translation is CSVERSLGQGEAGYTF.

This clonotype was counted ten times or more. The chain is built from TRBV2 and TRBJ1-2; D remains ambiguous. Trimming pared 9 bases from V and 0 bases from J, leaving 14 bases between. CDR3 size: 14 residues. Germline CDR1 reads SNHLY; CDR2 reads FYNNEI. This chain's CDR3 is CARSPGTSNYGYTF. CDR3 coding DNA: TGTGCCAGGAGTCCTGGCACCTCTAACTATGGCTACACCTTC.

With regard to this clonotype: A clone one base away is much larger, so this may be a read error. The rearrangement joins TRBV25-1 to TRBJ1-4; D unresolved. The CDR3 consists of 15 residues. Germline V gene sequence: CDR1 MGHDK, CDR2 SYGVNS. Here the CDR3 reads CASTTSSTANERLFF. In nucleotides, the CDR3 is TGTGCCAGCACCACCTCGTCGACGGCTAATGAAAGACTGTTTTTT.

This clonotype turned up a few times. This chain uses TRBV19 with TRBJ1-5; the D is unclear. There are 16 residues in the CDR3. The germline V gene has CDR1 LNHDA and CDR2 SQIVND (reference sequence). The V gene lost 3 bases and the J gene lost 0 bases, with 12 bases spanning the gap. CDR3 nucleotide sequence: TGTGCCAGTAGTATCGGCGCCATCTATAGCAATCAGCCCCAGCATTTT. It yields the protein CASSIGAIYSNQPQHF.

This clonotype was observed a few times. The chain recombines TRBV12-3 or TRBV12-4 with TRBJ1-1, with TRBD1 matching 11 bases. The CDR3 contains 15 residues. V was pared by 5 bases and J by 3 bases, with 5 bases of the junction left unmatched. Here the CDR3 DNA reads TGTGCCAGCAGTGAGGACAGGGGGCTGTACACTGAAGCTTTCTTT. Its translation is CASSEDRGLYTEAFF.